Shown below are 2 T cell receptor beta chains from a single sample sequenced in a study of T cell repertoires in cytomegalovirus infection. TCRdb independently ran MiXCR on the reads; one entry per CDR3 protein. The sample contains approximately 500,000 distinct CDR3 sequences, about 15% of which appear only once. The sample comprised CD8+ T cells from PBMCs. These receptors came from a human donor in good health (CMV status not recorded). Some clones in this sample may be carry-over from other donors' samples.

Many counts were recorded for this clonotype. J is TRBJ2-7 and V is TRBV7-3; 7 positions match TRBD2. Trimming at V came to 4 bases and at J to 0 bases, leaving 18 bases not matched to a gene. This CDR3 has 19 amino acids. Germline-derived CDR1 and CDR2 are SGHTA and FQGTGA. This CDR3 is CASSSFVLSLAEFSYEQYF. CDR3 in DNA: TGTGCCAGCAGCTCCTTCGTACTATCTCTAGCGGAGTTCTCCTACGAGCAGTACTTC.

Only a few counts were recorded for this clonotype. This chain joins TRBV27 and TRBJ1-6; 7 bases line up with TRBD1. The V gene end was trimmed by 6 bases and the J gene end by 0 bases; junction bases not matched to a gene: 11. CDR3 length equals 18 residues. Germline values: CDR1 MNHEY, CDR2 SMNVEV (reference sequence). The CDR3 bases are TGTGCCAGCAGCCGTTGGGACAGTCCGAGCTCCTATAATTCACCCCTCCACTTT. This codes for CASSRWDSPSSYNSPLHF.